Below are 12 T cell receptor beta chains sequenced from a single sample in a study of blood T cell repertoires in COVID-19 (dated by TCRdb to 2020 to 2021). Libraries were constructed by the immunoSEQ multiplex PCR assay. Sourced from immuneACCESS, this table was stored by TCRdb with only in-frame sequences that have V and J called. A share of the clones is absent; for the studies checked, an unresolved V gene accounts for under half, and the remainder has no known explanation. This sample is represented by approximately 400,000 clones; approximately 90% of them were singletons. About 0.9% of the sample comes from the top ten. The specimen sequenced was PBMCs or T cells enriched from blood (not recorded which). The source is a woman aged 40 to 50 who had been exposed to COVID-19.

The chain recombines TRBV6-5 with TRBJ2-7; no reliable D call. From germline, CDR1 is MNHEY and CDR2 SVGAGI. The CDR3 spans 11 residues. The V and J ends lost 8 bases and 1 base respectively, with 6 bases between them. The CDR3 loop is CASDKSYEQYF. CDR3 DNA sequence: TGTGCCAGCGACAAGTCCTACGAGCAGTACTTC.

The CDR3 DNA sequence: TGTGCCAGCAAGACAGGGGCAACTGAAGCTTTCTTT. Its protein is CASKTGATEAFF. This rearrangement joins TRBV27 to TRBJ1-1; 8 nucleotides align to TRBD1. V shed 7 bases, J shed 5 bases, and the junction held 3 bases outside the gene matches. This CDR3 comprises 12 residues. The germline V gene has CDR1 MNHEY and CDR2 SMNVEV (reference sequence).

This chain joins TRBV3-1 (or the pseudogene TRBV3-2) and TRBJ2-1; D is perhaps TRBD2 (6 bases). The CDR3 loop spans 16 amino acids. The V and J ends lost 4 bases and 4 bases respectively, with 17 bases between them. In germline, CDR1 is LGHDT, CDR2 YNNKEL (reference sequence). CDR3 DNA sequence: TGTGCCAGCAGCCCAACATCGGGAGATGGATACAATGAGCAGTTCTTC. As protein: CASSPTSGDGYNEQFF.

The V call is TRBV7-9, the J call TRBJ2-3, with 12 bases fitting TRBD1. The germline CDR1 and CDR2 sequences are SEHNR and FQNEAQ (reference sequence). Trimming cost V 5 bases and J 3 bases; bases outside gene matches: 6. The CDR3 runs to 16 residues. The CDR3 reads CASSTWDRGRTDTQYF. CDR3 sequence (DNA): TGTGCCAGCAGCACCTGGGACAGGGGGCGAACAGATACGCAGTATTTT.

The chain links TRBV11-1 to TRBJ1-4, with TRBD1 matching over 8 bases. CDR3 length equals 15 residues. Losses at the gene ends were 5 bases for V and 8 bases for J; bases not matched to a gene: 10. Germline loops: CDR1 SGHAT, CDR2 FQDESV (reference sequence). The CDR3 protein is CASSPDRDQHEKLFF. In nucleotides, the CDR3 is TGTGCCAGCAGCCCGGACAGGGATCAGCACGAAAAACTGTTTTTT.

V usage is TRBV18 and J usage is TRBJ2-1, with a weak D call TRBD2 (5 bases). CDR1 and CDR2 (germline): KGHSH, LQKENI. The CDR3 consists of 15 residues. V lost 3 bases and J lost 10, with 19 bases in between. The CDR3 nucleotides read TGTGCCAGCTCACCCCTTACGTCCCAAGCGGCAGAGCAGTTCTTC. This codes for CASSPLTSQAAEQFF.

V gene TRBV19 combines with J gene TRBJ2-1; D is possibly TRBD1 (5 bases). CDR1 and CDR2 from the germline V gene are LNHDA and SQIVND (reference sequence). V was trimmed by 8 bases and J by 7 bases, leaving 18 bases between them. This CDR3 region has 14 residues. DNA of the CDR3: TGTGCCAGTCGAACCGTGGGGCTTGGGAATGAGCAGTTCTTC. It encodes CASRTVGLGNEQFF.

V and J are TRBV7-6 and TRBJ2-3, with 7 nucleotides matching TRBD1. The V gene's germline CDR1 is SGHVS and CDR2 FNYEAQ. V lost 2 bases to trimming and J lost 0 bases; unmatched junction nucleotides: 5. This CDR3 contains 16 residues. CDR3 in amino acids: CASSLLGDSSTDTQYF. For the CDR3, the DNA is TGTGCCAGCAGCTTATTGGGGGACAGCAGCACAGATACGCAGTATTTT.

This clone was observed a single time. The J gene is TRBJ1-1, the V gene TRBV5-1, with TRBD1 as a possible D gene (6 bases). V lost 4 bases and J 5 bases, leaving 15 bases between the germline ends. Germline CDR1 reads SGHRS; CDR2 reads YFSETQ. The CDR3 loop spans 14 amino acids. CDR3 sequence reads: CASSPRQDGTEAFF. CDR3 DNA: TGCGCCAGCAGCCCCCGACAGGATGGAACTGAAGCTTTCTTT.

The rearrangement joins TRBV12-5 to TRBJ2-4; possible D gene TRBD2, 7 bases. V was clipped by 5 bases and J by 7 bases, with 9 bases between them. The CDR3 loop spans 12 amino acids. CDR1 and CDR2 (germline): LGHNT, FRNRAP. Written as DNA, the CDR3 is TGTGCTAGTGGTCGGGGGGCCAACATTCAGTACTTC. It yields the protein CASGRGANIQYF.

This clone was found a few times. The CDR3 DNA reads as TGTGCCAGCAGCCGACTAGCGGGGACCCGCGAGCAGTACTTC. It is translated as CASSRLAGTREQYF. The genes are TRBV3-1 (or the pseudogene TRBV3-2) and TRBJ2-7; 11 bases map to TRBD2. The V gene's germline CDR1 is LGHDT and CDR2 YNNKEL (reference sequence). The CDR3 contains 14 residues. Trimming cost V 4 bases and J 6 bases; bases outside gene matches: 5.

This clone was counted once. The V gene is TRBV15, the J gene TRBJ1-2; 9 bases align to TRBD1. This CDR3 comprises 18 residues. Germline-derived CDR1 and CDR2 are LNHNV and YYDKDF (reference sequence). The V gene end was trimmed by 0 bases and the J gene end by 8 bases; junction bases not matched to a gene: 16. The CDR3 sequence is CATSRDMGQGSGGRGYTF. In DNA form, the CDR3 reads TGTGCCACCAGCAGAGATATGGGACAGGGCTCCGGTGGAAGAGGCTACACCTTC.